This T cell receptor beta chain was sequenced in a study of blood T cell repertoires in COVID-19. Study-level information: Whether acute or convalescent, the COVID-19 samples came from the United States, Italy and Spain. The cDNA or gDNA used as material had been derived from T cells, B-cell-depleted T cells, or PBMCs.

In the study's own analysis: Reference gene primer amplification in the assay estimated nucleated cell counts. Measured with immunoSEQ multiplex PCR; TCRdb has only the in-frame clones, and not every one. V and J calls and clone size follow that table, whereas D and trimming were derived from the DNA. The sample has under 250,000 clones, roughly 85% seen once. Trimming took off 3 bases at V and 2 bases at J, with 11 bases between the two ends. Germline CDR1 reads LGHDT; CDR2 reads YNNKEL (reference sequence). The CDR3 length is 15 residues. The gene calls are TRBV3-1 (or the pseudogene TRBV3-2) and TRBJ1-5; D is unresolved. This clonotype was sampled from a woman in her thirties or forties with active or convalescent COVID-19. Sequences were obtained from peripheral blood. The CDR3 region is CASSQMAGGNQPQHF. CDR3 nucleotide sequence: TGTGCCAGCAGCCAGATGGCGGGAGGCAATCAGCCCCAGCATTTT.